This TCR beta chain was profiled in a study of T cell responses to AZD1222 COVID-19 vaccine (dated by TCRdb to the early 2020s). For context, the study as a whole: A total of over 230 trial participants underwent TCR sequencing, of whom 200 to 220 received two doses of AZD1222 and about 25 received two doses of the MenACWY control vaccine. Enrollment into the trials was organized by age into subgroups of 18-55, 56-69 and 70-plus years, and those subgroups contained about 160, 30 and 59 TCR-sequenced participants, respectively.

The meaning of the sample's time point label: about 28 days (+/-7) after the second vaccine dose. The treatment or condition label, read with the paper, signifies: meningococcal conjugate vaccine given as trial control. Samples from vaccinated people were obtained from the UK trials COV001 and COV002, which included a single-blind randomized controlled phase 2/3 trial of AZD1222 (ChAdOx1 nCoV-19) in healthy adults. Trial participant PBMC samples were collected at day 0 and day 28 after the second dose for TCRbeta chain sequencing. Of note for this clone: This receptor's antigen is unknown. No base quality information exists; no much larger clone differs at one position.

CDR1 SGHDT and CDR2 YYEEEE are derived from the germline V gene. V has 4 bases trimmed and J has 2 bases trimmed; junction bases matching no gene number 6. Reading from cysteine to phenylalanine, the CDR3 counts 16 amino acids. Here the CDR3 DNA is all that survives: 48 bases in frame from base 1. Study-wide findings and limitations: In the small 56-69-year group, the increase in depth fell short of significance, most likely because of low power. Most participants were white British and females outnumbered males, and the authors suggested that clonal diversity may have been underestimated. A significant rise in spike-specific TCR breadth and depth was observed after two AZD1222 doses relative to day 0 and relative to MenACWY recipients. The whole spike protein was spanned by vaccine-associated CD4 TCRs, and dominant responses were seen in regions 160-218 and 743-854. Nearly half of unique spike-specific TCRs reportedly recognized epitopes outside regions mutated in the B.1.351 and B.1.1.7 variants. Conclusions about previously exposed vaccinees are limited because only six or seven AZD1222 recipients were SARS-CoV-2 seropositive at baseline. No day 14 peak-response samples were available, so repertoires were characterized only after the peak T cell response.

The CDR3 regions of human TCRbeta chains were analyzed by immunosequencing. As for the authors' bioinformatics: TCRs in the repertoires were matched against a reference library of SARS-CoV-2-specific TCRs that had been generated with the MIRA antigen-specificity platform. Breadth was defined as the fraction of unique TCRs that were SARS-CoV-2-associated, and depth was defined as the fraction of total T cells that were SARS-CoV-2-associated. Using the MIRA data, every spike-specific TCR was mapped to the spike region that the TCR reacted to and assigned to either a CD4 or a CD8 class. Log10-transformed breadth and depth values were compared by one-way ANOVA with Sidak's multiple comparisons tests. TCRdb obtained this table from immuneACCESS and retained in-frame rearrangements with V and J assigned. These tables miss some clones; where compared with another copy, unresolved V genes account for less than half of the shortfall, and the remainder is unexplained. D and trimming were read from the DNA, whereas the V and J calls and clone size are those reported in that table. The sample profile shows 120,000 to 150,000 clones; about 89% of them were found once. The ten largest clones represent roughly 7.6% of the sample.

The sample here was peripheral blood, taken 28 days after the second dose of the MenACWY control vaccine. This receptor was obtained from an adult who received the MenACWY meningococcal vaccine as a control. Rearrangement joined TRBV5-6 to TRBJ1-3, and 10 junction bases match TRBD1. The DNA sequence is TGTGCCAGCAGCCCCGAGGGGACAGGGGCTGGAAACACCATATATTTT. This sequence encodes CASSPEGTGAGNTIYF.